The next 2 T cell receptor beta chains were all read from a single sample in a study of blood T cells in healthy people across ages (dated by TCRdb to about 2015). Library creation used 5' RACE. TCRdb names Illumina HiSeq 2500 as the instrument used. A second PCR of about 6 to 11 cycles was run with a J-beta primer mix and a sample-barcoded 5' primer. The public reads were run again by TCRdb, first through fastp at Q25 and then through MiXCR, and only productive beta chains were kept. Every CDR3 protein is listed once, alongside the most common genes and DNA of its rows. The table for this sample lists 450,000 to 700,000 distinct CDR3 sequences; 27% of them were counted only once. The ten largest clonotypes hold approximately 18% of the sample. The sequenced sample consisted of blood. These receptors came from a woman in her 70s in good health.

This clonotype occurred a few times. The chain couples TRBV27 to TRBJ2-5, with D unclear. The DNA end is a closer match to TRBJ2-7, so the J assignment may be wrong. Germline-derived CDR1 and CDR2 are MNHEY and SMNVEV (reference sequence). CDR3 length: 15 amino acids. CDR3: CASSSYRDGSYEQYF. In DNA, the CDR3 is TGTGCCAGCAGTTCCTATCGCGACGGGTCCTACGAGCAGTACTTC.

Many counts were recorded for this clonotype. The V and J genes are TRBV5-5 and TRBJ1-5; D call uncertain. V lost 0 bases and J 0 bases, leaving 10 bases between the germline ends. Germline loops: CDR1 SGHKS, CDR2 YYEKEE (reference sequence). The CDR3 runs to 16 residues. The CDR3 protein is CASSLGELYSNQPQHF. The CDR3 DNA is TGTGCCAGCAGCTTGGGGGAGCTTTATAGCAATCAGCCCCAGCATTTT.